The clone carrying this TCR beta chain was counted between two and nine times. All trial patients relapsed after autologous stem cell transplantation. Sequenced by immunoSEQ multiplex PCR; TCRdb stores in-frame clones only, minus some. This table holds around 30,000 clones, about 71% found once. These data originate in a study of PD-1 blockade in classical Hodgkin lymphoma. The receptor was isolated from a human donor with classical Hodgkin lymphoma. The specimen was peripheral blood mononuclear cells (PBMCs), collected before the second cycle of nivolumab.

The DNA of the CDR3 is TGTGCCAGCAGTTTGGGGGCTTACGAGCAGTACTTC. Protein sequence: CASSLGAYEQYF. The chain employs TRBV28 and TRBJ2-7; tentatively, D is TRBD1 (6 bases). V lost 3 bases and J 4 bases, leaving 7 bases between the germline ends. The CDR3 extends over 12 amino acids. CDR1 and CDR2 (germline): MDHEN, SYDVKM.